Listed here are 28 T cell receptor beta chains from one sample, sequenced in a study of memory CD4+ T cells and cytomegalovirus serostatus. The protocol was immunoSEQ multiplex PCR, while the TCRdb copy is restricted to in-frame clones and leaves out a portion. The sample records 25,000 to 30,000 clones, 70% to 80% being singletons. The sort gate was single viable CD3+CD4+CD8-CD45RO+ cells for memory CD4+ T cells. What was sequenced was memory CD4+ T cells from blood. These receptors were obtained from an adult in good health and CMV-seronegative.

This clone was counted a single time. This chain uses TRBV2 with TRBJ2-1; D is perhaps TRBD2 (7 bases). This CDR3 has 16 residues. Germline values: CDR1 SNHLY, CDR2 FYNNEI. V lost 6 bases and J lost 0, with 15 bases in between. CDR3 residues: CASRGGGRSSYNEQFF. In nucleotides, the CDR3 is TGTGCCAGCAGAGGGGGGGGCCGGAGCTCCTACAATGAGCAGTTCTTC.

This rearrangement joins TRBV29-1 to TRBJ1-2; D is possibly TRBD1 (6 bases). Trimming took 3 bases from V and 5 from J, leaving 7 bases between them. The length of the CDR3 is 11 residues. Per germline, CDR1 SQVTM and CDR2 ANQGSEA. The CDR3 DNA is TGCAGCGTTGAGAGGGGGTATGGCTACACCTTC. Translation gives CSVERGYGYTF.

The V gene is TRBV4-3, the J gene TRBJ1-3; possible D gene TRBD1, 6 bases. CDR3 length: 14 residues. With 4 bases removed from V and 0 bases from J, the gap between germline ends came to 7 bases. Germline V gene lookup returns CDR1 LGHNA and CDR2 YSLEER. For the CDR3, the DNA is TGCGCCAGCAGCCCAGGGGCCTCTGGAAACACCATATATTTT. Its translation is CASSPGASGNTIYF.

The V call is TRBV7-6, the J call TRBJ2-5; D possibly corresponds to TRBD1 (5 bases). CDR3 length: 15 residues. CDR1 SGHVS and CDR2 FNYEAQ come from the germline V gene. Deletions cut 2 bases from V and 5 bases from J, with 15 bases between. The CDR3 here is CASSLSGASPETQYF. As DNA, the CDR3 is TGTGCCAGCAGCTTAAGTGGGGCTTCCCCTGAGACCCAGTACTTC.

Only one count was recorded for this clone. The chain has TRBV5-5 and TRBJ2-5; 8 bases line up with TRBD1. CDR3 size: 14 residues. CDR1 SGHKS and CDR2 YYEKEE come from the germline V gene (reference sequence). V shed 6 bases and J 4 bases; nucleotides not matched to a gene: 8. The CDR3 region has the DNA TGTGCCAGCATCTGGGGGACAGGCGGAGAGACCCAGTACTTC. As protein: CASIWGTGGETQYF. Looking up the rest from reference TRBV5-5 and TRBJ2-5 gives the full variable domain: DAGVTQSPTHLIKTRGQQVTLRCSPISGHKSVSWYQQVLGQGPQFIFQYYEKEERGRGNFPDRFSARQFPNYSSELNVNALLLGDSALYLCASIWGTGGETQYFGPGTRLLVL.

CDR3 loop: CASSPRPGTGLSSGNTIYF. For the CDR3, the DNA is TGTGCCAGCAGCCCCCGTCCCGGGACAGGGCTGAGCTCTGGAAACACCATATATTTT. This chain uses TRBV7-8 with TRBJ1-3; 9 nucleotides line up with TRBD1. The J segment lost 0 bases and the V segment lost 5 bases, leaving 14 bases of the junction unmatched. This CDR3 is 19 amino acids long. From germline, CDR1 is SGHVS and CDR2 FQNEAQ.

V and J are TRBV15 and TRBJ1-5, with D unclear. V lost 3 bases to trimming and J lost 3 bases, with 9 bases between them. Germline CDR1 reads LNHNV; CDR2 reads YYDKDF (reference sequence). CDR3 length equals 14 residues. CDR3 loop: CATSRDPLNQPQHF. CDR3 DNA sequence: TGTGCCACCAGCAGGGATCCCCTCAATCAGCCCCAGCATTTT.

Details on this clone: One junction end disagrees with the germline gene, perhaps due to a read error. The V gene is TRBV29-1, the J gene TRBJ2-7; the D gene is possibly TRBD1 (5 bases). The CDR3 consists of 12 residues. Germline V lookup: CDR1 SQVTM, CDR2 ANQGSEA. The CDR3 DNA reads as TGCAGCGTTCAAGACAGAGGCTACGAGCAGTACTTC. Translation gives CSVQDRGYEQYF.

The J gene is TRBJ1-2, the V gene TRBV6-1; 9 nucleotides match TRBD1. CDR1 and CDR2 (germline): MNHNS, SASEGT. With 5 bases clipped from V and 5 bases from J, the junction kept 6 bases outside the gene matches. The CDR3 sequence is 14 residues long. The CDR3: CASSPGQGRYGYTF. The CDR3 nucleotides are TGTGCCAGCAGTCCTGGACAGGGGAGGTATGGCTACACCTTC.

The genes are TRBV30 and TRBJ2-2; the match to TRBD1 covers 8 bases. Per the germline V gene, CDR1 is GTSNPN and CDR2 is SVGIG (reference sequence). The V gene end was trimmed by 5 bases and the J gene end by 5 bases; junction bases not matched to a gene: 4. The CDR3 is 13 amino acids. CDR3 region: CAWQGAGTGELFF. CDR3 nucleotide sequence: TGTGCCTGGCAGGGGGCAGGAACCGGGGAGCTGTTTTTT.

The rearrangement links TRBV6-6 to TRBJ1-2; the D gene is possibly TRBD1 (5 bases). This CDR3 has 12 amino acids. From germline, CDR1 is MNHNY and CDR2 SVGAGI (reference sequence). V was trimmed by 2 bases and J by 8 bases, leaving 9 bases between them. Here the CDR3 reads CASSYERGGYTF. The CDR3 DNA follows: TGTGCCAGCAGTTACGAAAGGGGCGGCTACACCTTC.

The chain is built from TRBV28 and TRBJ1-4; D is perhaps TRBD1 (5 bases). The CDR3 extends over 15 amino acids. Germline V gives CDR1 MDHEN, CDR2 SYDVKM. V dropped 5 bases and J dropped 7 bases, with 17 bases sitting between them. CDR3 sequence reads: CASSDHLAGSEKLFF. The DNA of the CDR3 is TGTGCCAGCAGTGATCATCTGGCAGGGAGTGAAAAACTGTTTTTT.

This chain's CDR3 is CASSNGGGINEQFF. CDR3 nucleotides: TGTGCCAGTAGTAATGGGGGGGGTATTAATGAGCAGTTCTTC. The V call is TRBV19, the J call TRBJ2-1, with 7 positions matching TRBD2. Germline V CDR1 and CDR2: LNHDA, SQIVND (reference sequence). The CDR3 has 14 residues. Trimming removed 4 bases from V and 7 bases from J; junction bases left unmatched: 7.

The CDR3 DNA reads TGTGCCAGCAGTTTTATCGGCAGGGGGGACAACTATGGCTACACCTTC. This translates into CASSFIGRGDNYGYTF. J is TRBJ1-2 and V is TRBV28; the match to TRBD1 covers 7 bases. CDR3 length: 16 amino acids. V lost 3 bases to trimming and J lost 2 bases; unmatched junction nucleotides: 9. CDR1 is MDHEN and CDR2 is SYDVKM in the germline V gene.

This clone appeared a single time. This chain uses TRBV7-2 with TRBJ2-3; 11 bases are a match to TRBD2. Germline V CDR1 and CDR2: SGHTA, FQGNSA. The CDR3 covers 15 residues. V shed 5 bases and J 3 bases; nucleotides not matched to a gene: 4. The CDR3 here is CASSLTSGGTDTQYF. The CDR3 nucleotides read TGTGCCAGCAGCCTAACTAGCGGGGGAACAGATACGCAGTATTTT.

The V gene is TRBV7-2, the J gene TRBJ1-6, with D maybe TRBD1 (5 bases). The CDR3 sequence is 14 residues long. V was trimmed by 1 base and J by 7 bases, leaving 8 bases between them. The V gene's germline CDR1 is SGHTA and CDR2 FQGNSA. CDR3: CASSLVEGNSPLHF. CDR3 DNA sequence: TGTGCCAGCAGCTTAGTTGAGGGGAATTCACCCCTCCACTTT. Looking up the rest from reference TRBV7-2 and TRBJ1-6 gives the full variable domain: GAGVSQSPSNKVTEKGKDVELRCDPISGHTALYWYRQSLGQGLEFLIYFQGNSAPDKSGLPSDRFSAERTGGSVSTLTIQRTQQEDSAVYLCASSLVEGNSPLHFGNGTRLTVT.

The V and J genes are TRBV7-9 and TRBJ2-5; D is unresolved. The better agreement between TRBJ2-7 and the DNA end casts doubt on the J call. The CDR3 totals 11 residues. Germline V gene lookup returns CDR1 SEHNR and CDR2 FQNEAQ (reference sequence). The CDR3 reads CASSLHYEQYF. CDR3 sequence (DNA): TGTGCCAGCAGCTTACACTACGAGCAGTACTTC.

This chain joins TRBV6-6 and TRBJ2-7; maybe TRBD2 (6 bases). The CDR3 is 16 residues long. Germline V gene lookup returns CDR1 MNHNY and CDR2 SVGAGI (reference sequence). With 4 bases removed from V and 0 bases from J, the gap between germline ends came to 16 bases. CDR3 sequence (DNA): TGTGCCAGCAGTTTGAGTGGTGGGGGGAGCTCCTACGAGCAGTACTTC. Encoded protein: CASSLSGGGSSYEQYF.

V usage is TRBV4-1 and J usage is TRBJ1-5; no clear D gene. From germline, CDR1 is MGHRA and CDR2 YSYEKL. The CDR3 contains 14 residues. Trimming left V 4 bases short and J 4 bases short, with 11 bases between. Here the CDR3 DNA reads TGCGCCAGCAGCCTAGGACCCCCTAATCAGCCCCAGCATTTT. Translation: CASSLGPPNQPQHF.

The rearrangement links TRBV5-5 to TRBJ2-7, with unresolved D. Trimming took off 2 bases at V and 4 bases at J, with 13 bases between the two ends. Germline CDR1 and CDR2: SGHKS and YYEKEE (reference sequence). The CDR3 contains 14 residues. CDR3 in DNA: TGTGCCAGCAGCTTATCGGACGCAATGTACGAGCAGTACTTC. Protein sequence: CASSLSDAMYEQYF.

This chain joins TRBV5-1 and TRBJ2-1; TRBD1 aligns across 7 bases. Per the germline V gene, CDR1 is SGHRS and CDR2 is YFSETQ. J lost 3 bases, V lost 4 bases, and 7 bases had no gene match. The CDR3 spans 15 residues. The CDR3 loop is CASSTTGTDYNEQFF. CDR3 sequence (DNA): TGCGCCAGCAGCACCACAGGGACAGACTACAATGAGCAGTTCTTC.

This clone has more than one count but fewer than ten. V and J are TRBV7-2 and TRBJ2-1, with D tentatively TRBD2 (6 bases). The CDR3 sequence is 13 residues long. Germline V lookup: CDR1 SGHTA, CDR2 FQGNSA. Trimming pared 0 bases from V and 12 bases from J, leaving 12 bases between. CDR3 region: CASSLASGVGQFF. The CDR3 DNA reads TGTGCCAGCAGCTTAGCGTCGGGGGTAGGGCAGTTCTTC.

V is TRBV7-3 and J is TRBJ1-1; the D is unclear. This CDR3 contains 14 residues. CDR1 is SGHTA and CDR2 is FQGTGA in the germline V gene. Trimming took 7 bases from V and 0 from J, leaving 12 bases between them. CDR3 nucleotides: TGTGCCAGCACGGAAGGAGGGCTGAACACTGAAGCTTTCTTT. It translates to CASTEGGLNTEAFF.

V and J are TRBV7-2 and TRBJ2-2, with D possibly matching TRBD1 (5 bases). Per the germline V gene, CDR1 is SGHTA and CDR2 is FQGNSA. This CDR3 is 16 amino acids long. Deletions cut 1 base from V and 6 bases from J, with 15 bases between. The DNA for the CDR3 is TGTGCCAGCAGCTTAGTCAGGGCAGGCAGGGCCGGGGAGCTGTTTTTT. It yields the protein CASSLVRAGRAGELFF.

V gene TRBV30 combines with J gene TRBJ1-6; D not certain. CDR1 is GTSNPN and CDR2 is SVGIG in the germline V gene (reference sequence). Deletions cut 0 bases from V and 4 bases from J, with 7 bases between. The CDR3 has 14 amino acids. CDR3 sequence reads: CAWSVGAYNSPLHF. The CDR3 bases are TGTGCCTGGAGTGTAGGAGCGTATAATTCACCCCTCCACTTT. The variable domain in full, completed from reference TRBV30 and TRBJ1-6, reads SQTIHQWPATLVQPVGSPLSLECTVEGTSNPNLYWYRQAAGRGLQLLFYSVGIGQISSEVPQNLSASRPQDRQFILSSKKLLLSDSGFYLCAWSVGAYNSPLHFGNGTRLTVT.

This clone was seen just once. V and J are TRBV7-9 and TRBJ2-7, with a weak D call TRBD1 (6 bases). The CDR3 length is 13 residues. With 5 bases removed from V and 5 bases from J, the gap between germline ends came to 13 bases. Germline V CDR1 and CDR2: SEHNR, FQNEAQ (reference sequence). CDR3 bases: TGTGCCAGCAGCGGTGGGGGCAGGCACGAGCAGTACTTC. It specifies CASSGGGRHEQYF.

This clone was counted a few times. The chain carries TRBV7-9 and TRBJ1-4; D is uncertain. The V gene's germline CDR1 is SEHNR and CDR2 FQNEAQ (reference sequence). V dropped 1 base and J dropped 8 bases, with 11 bases sitting between them. The CDR3 is 14 amino acids. The CDR3 is CASSLGQINEKLFF. As DNA, the CDR3 is TGTGCCAGCAGCTTAGGGCAGATAAACGAAAAACTGTTTTTT.

The chain is built from TRBV27 and TRBJ1-1, with D uncertain. Trimming stripped 3 bases from V and 0 bases from J, with 8 bases between. Germline V gene lookup returns CDR1 MNHEY and CDR2 SMNVEV (reference sequence). The CDR3 is made up of 14 amino acids. The CDR3 bases are TGTGCCAGCAGTTTTGGCACACTGAACACTGAAGCTTTCTTT. This encodes CASSFGTLNTEAFF.